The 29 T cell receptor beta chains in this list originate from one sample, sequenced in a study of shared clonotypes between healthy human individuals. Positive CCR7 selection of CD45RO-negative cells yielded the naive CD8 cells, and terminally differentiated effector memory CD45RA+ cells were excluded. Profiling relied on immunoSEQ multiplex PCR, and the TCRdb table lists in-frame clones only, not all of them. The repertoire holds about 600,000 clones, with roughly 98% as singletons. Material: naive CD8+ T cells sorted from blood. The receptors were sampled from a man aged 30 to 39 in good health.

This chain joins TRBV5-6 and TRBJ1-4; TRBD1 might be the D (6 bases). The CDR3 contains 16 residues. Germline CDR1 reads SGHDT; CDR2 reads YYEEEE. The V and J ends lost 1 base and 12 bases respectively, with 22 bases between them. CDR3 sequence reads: CASSLKGAGAREELFF. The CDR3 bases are TGTGCCAGCAGCTTGAAAGGGGCAGGGGCCCGGGAAGAACTGTTTTTT.

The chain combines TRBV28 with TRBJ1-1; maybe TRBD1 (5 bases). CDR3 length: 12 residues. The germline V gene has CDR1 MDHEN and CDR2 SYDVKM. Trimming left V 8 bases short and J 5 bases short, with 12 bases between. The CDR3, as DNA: TGTGCCAGCGTTGGGCGGGGGACTGAAGCTTTCTTT. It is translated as CASVGRGTEAFF.

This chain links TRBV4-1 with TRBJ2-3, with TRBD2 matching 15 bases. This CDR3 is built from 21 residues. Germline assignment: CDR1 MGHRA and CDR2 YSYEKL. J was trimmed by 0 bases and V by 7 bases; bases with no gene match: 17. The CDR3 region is CASKWTGEGLAGGKSTDTQYF. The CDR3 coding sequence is TGCGCCAGCAAATGGACAGGGGAAGGACTAGCGGGAGGGAAGAGCACAGATACGCAGTATTTT.

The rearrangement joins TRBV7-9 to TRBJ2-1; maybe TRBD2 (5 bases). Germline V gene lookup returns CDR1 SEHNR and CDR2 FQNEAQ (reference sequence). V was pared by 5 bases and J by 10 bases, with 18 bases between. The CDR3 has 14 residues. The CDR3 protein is CASSPGVGPGEQFF. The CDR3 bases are TGTGCCAGCAGCCCAGGAGTGGGTCCGGGGGAGCAGTTCTTC.

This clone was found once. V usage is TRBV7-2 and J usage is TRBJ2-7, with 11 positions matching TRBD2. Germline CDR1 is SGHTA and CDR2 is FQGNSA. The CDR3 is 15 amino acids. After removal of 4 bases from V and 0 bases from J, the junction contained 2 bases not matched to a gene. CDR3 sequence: CASSYTSGSSYEQYF. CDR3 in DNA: TGTGCCAGCAGCTATACTAGCGGGAGCTCCTACGAGCAGTACTTC.

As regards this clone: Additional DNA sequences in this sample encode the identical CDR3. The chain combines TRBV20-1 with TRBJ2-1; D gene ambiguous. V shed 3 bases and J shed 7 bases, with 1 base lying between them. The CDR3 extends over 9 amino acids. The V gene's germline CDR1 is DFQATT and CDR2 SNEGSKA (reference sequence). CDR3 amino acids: CSASNEQFF. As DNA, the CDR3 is TGCAGTGCTAGTAATGAGCAGTTCTTC.

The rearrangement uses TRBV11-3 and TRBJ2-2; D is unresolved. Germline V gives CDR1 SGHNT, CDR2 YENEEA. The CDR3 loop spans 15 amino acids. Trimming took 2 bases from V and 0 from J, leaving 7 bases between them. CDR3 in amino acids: CASSLQDSNTGELFF. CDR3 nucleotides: TGTGCCAGCAGCTTACAGGATTCGAACACCGGGGAGCTGTTTTTT.

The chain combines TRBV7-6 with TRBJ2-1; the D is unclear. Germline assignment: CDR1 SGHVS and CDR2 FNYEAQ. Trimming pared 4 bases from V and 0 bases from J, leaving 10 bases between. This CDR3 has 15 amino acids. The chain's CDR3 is CASSSPSGSYNEQFF. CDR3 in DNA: TGTGCCAGCAGCTCACCCTCAGGCTCCTACAATGAGCAGTTCTTC. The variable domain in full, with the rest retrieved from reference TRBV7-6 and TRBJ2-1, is GAGVSQSPRYKVTKRGQDVALRCDPISGHVSLYWYRQALGQGPEFLTYFNYEAQQDKSGLPNDRFSAERPEGSISTLTIQRTEQRDSAMYRCASSSPSGSYNEQFFGPGTRLTVL.

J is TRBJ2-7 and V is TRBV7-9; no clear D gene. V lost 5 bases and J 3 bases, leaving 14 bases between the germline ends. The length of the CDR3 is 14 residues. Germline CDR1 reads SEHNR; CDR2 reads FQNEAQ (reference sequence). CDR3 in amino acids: CASSRPLLGYEQYF. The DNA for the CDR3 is TGTGCCAGCAGCCGACCTCTCTTGGGCTACGAGCAGTACTTC.

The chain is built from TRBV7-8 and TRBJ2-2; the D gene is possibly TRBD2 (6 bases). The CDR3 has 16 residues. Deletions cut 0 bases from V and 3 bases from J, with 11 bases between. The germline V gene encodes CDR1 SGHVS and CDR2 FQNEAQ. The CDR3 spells CASSLAGRRDTGELFF. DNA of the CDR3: TGTGCCAGCAGCTTAGCGGGAAGGAGGGACACCGGGGAGCTGTTTTTT.

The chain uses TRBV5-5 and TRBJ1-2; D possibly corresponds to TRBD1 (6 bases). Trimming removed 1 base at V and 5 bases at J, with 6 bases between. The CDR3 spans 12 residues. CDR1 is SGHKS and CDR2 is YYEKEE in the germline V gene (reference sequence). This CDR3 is CASSLTGYGYTF. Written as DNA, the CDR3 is TGTGCCAGCAGCTTGACAGGGTATGGCTACACCTTC.

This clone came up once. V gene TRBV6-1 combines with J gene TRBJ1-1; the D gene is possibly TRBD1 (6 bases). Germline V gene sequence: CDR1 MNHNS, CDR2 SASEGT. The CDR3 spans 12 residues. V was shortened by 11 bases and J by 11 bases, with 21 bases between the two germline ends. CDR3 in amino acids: CAGSASGGIAFF. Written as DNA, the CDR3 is TGTGCCGGCTCTGCGTCCGGGGGCATCGCTTTCTTT.

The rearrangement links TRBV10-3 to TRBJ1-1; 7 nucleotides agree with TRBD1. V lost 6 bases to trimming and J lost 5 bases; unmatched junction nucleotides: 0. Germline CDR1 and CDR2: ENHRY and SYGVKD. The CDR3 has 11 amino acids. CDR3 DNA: TGTGCCATCAGACAGGGGACTGAAGCTTTCTTT. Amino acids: CAIRQGTEAFF.

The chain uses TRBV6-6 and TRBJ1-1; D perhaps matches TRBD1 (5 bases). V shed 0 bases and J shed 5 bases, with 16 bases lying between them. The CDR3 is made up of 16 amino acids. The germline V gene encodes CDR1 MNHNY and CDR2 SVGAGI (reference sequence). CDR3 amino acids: CASSYSRDSGGTEAFF. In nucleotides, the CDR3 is TGTGCCAGCAGTTACTCCCGGGACTCCGGCGGAACTGAAGCTTTCTTT.

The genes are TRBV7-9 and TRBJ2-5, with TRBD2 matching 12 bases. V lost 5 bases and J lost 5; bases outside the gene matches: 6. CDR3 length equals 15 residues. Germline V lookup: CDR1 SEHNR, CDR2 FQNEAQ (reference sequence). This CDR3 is CASSPTSGSWETQYF. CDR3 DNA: TGTGCCAGCAGCCCGACTAGCGGGAGCTGGGAGACCCAGTACTTC.

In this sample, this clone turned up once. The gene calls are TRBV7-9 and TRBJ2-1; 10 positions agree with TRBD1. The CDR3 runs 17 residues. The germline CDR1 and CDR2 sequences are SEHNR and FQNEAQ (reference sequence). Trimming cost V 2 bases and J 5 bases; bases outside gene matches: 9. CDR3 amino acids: CASSLPETGGYDNEQFF. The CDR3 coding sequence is TGTGCCAGCAGCTTACCAGAGACAGGGGGCTACGACAATGAGCAGTTCTTC.

CDR3 loop: CASENRVRGEQYF. In nucleotides, the CDR3 is TGTGCCAGCGAAAACAGGGTGCGCGGCGAGCAGTACTTC. The V gene is TRBV28, the J gene TRBJ2-7; D is perhaps TRBD1 (6 bases). Per germline, CDR1 MDHEN and CDR2 SYDVKM. The V gene lost 8 bases and the J gene lost 6 bases, with 17 bases spanning the gap. The CDR3 spans 13 residues.

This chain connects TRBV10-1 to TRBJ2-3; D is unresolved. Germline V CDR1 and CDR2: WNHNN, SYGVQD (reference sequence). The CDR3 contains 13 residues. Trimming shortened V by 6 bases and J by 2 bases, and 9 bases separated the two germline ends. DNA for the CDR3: TGCGCCAGCAGCCGGATTACCACAGATACGCAGTATTTT. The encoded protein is CASSRITTDTQYF.

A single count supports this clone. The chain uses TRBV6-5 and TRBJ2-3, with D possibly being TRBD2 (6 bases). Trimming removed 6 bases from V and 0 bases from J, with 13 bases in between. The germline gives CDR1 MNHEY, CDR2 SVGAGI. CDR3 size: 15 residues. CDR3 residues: CASRKLGLSTDTQYF. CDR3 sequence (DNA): TGTGCCAGCAGAAAACTGGGACTGAGCACAGATACGCAGTATTTT.

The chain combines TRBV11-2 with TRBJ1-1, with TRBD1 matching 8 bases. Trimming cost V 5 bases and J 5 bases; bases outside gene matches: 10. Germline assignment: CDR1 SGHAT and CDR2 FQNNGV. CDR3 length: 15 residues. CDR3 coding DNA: TGTGCCAGCAGCCTCGGACAGGGAGGAGGAACTGAAGCTTTCTTT. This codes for CASSLGQGGGTEAFF.

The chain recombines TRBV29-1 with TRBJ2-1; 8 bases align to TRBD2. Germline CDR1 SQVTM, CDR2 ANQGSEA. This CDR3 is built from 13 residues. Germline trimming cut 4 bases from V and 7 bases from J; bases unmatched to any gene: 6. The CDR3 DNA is TGCAGCGTTGCTCAGCGGGAGCGAAATGAGCAGTTCTTC. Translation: CSVAQRERNEQFF.

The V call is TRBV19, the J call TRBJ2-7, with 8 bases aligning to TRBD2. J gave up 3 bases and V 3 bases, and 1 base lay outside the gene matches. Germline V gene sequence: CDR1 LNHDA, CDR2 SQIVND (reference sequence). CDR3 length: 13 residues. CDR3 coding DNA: TGTGCCAGTAGTATGGGACTAGACTACGAGCAGTACTTC. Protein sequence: CASSMGLDYEQYF.

The DNA of the CDR3 is TGCGCCAGCAGTCACACAGGGTACACAGATACGCAGTATTTT. This translates into CASSHTGYTDTQYF. The chain recombines TRBV4-1 with TRBJ2-3; possible D gene TRBD1, 6 bases. Deletions cut 6 bases from V and 2 bases from J, with 12 bases between. There are 14 residues in the CDR3. Germline CDR1 MGHRA, CDR2 YSYEKL.

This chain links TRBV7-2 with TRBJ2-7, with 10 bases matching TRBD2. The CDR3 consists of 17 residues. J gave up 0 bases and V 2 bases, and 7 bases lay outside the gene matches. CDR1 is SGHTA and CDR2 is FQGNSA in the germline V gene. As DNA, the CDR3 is TGTGCCAGCAGCTTACCCGGGACTAGCGAACTCTCCTACGAGCAGTACTTC. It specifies CASSLPGTSELSYEQYF. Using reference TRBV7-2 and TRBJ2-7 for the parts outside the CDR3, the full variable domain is GAGVSQSPSNKVTEKGKDVELRCDPISGHTALYWYRQSLGQGLEFLIYFQGNSAPDKSGLPSDRFSAERTGGSVSTLTIQRTQQEDSAVYLCASSLPGTSELSYEQYFGPGTRLTVT.

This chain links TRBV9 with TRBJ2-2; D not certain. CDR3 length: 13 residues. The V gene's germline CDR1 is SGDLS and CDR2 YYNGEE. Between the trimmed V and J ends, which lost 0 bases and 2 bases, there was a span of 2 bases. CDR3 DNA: TGTGCCAGCAGCGTAGACAACACCGGGGAGCTGTTTTTT. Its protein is CASSVDNTGELFF.

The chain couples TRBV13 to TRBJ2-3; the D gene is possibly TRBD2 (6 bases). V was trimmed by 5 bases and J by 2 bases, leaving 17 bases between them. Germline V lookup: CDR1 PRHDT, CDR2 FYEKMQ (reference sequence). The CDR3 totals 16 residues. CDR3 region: CASSPGTGTPTDTQYF. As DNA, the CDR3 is TGTGCCAGCAGCCCCGGGACTGGGACTCCCACAGATACGCAGTATTTT.

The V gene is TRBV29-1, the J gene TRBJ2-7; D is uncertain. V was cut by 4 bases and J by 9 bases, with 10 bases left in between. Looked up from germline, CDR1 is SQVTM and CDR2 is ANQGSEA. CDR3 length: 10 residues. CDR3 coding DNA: TGCAGCGTTGCTGACCGCGGGCAGTACTTC. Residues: CSVADRGQYF.

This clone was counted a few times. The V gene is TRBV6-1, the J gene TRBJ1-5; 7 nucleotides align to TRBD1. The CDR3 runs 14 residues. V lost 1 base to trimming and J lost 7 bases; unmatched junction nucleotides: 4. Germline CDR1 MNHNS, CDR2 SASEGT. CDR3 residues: CASSEGQGGQPQHF. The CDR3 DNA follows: TGTGCCAGCAGTGAAGGACAGGGAGGACAGCCCCAGCATTTT.

CDR3 bases: TGTGCCAGCAGCTCCGGGACTAGCGGCACAGATACGCAGTATTTT. It is translated as CASSSGTSGTDTQYF. The chain joins TRBV2 to TRBJ2-3; 10 bases line up with TRBD2. Germline CDR1 reads SNHLY; CDR2 reads FYNNEI. This CDR3 region has 15 residues. V was pared by 6 bases and J by 1 base, with 4 bases of the junction left unmatched.